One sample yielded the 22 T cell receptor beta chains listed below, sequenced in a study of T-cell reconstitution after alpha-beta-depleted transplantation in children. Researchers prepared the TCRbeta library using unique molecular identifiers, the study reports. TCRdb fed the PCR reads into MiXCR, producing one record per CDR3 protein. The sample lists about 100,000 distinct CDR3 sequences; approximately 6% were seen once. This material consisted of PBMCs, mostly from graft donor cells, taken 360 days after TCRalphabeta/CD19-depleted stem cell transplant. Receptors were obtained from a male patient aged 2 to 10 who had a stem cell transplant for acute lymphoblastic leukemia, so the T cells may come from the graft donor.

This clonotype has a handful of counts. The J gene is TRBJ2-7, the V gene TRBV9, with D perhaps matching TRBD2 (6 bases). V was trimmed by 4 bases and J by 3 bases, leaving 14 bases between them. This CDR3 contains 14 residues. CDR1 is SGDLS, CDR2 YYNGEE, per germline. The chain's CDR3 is CASSPWGVDYEQYF. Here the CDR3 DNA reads TGTGCCAGCAGCCCCTGGGGGGTGGACTACGAGCAGTACTTC.

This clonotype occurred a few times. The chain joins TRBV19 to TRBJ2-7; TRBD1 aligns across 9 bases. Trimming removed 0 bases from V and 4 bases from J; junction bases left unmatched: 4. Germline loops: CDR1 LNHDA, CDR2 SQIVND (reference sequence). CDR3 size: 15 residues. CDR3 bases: TGTGCCAGTAGTATAGAGAGGACAGGGGTGTACGAGCAGTACTTC. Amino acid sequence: CASSIERTGVYEQYF.

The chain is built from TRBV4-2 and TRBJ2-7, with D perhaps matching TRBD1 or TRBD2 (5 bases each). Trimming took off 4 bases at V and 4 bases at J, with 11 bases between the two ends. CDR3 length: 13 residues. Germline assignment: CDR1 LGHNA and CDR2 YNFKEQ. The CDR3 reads CASSLGDGYEQYF. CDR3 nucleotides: TGTGCCAGCAGCCTCGGGGACGGGTACGAGCAGTACTTC.

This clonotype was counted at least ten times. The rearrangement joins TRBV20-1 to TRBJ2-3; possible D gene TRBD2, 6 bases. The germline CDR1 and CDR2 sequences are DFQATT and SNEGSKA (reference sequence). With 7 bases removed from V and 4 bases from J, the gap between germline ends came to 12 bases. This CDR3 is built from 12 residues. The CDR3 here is CSVAGLADTQYF. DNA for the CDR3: TGCAGTGTGGCGGGGCTCGCAGATACGCAGTATTTT.

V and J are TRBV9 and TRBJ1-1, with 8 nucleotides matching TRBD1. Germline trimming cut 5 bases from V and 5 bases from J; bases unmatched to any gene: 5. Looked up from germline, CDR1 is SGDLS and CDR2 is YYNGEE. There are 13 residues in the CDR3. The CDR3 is CASSATGGTEAFF. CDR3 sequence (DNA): TGTGCCAGCAGTGCAACAGGGGGGACTGAAGCTTTCTTT.

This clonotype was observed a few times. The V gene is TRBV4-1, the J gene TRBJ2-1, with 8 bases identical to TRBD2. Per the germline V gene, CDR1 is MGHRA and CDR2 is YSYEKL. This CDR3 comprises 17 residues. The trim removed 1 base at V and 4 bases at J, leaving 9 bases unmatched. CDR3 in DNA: TGCGCCAGCAGCCAAGGTCTGACTGGCGGGGGGTACAATGAGCAGTTCTTC. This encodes CASSQGLTGGGYNEQFF.

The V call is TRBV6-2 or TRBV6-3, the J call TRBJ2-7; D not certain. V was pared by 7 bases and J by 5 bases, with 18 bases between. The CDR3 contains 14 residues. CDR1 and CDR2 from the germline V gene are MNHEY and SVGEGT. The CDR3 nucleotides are TGTGCCAGCACCTTCGTGCTAACGGCACACGAGCAGTACTTC. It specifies CASTFVLTAHEQYF.

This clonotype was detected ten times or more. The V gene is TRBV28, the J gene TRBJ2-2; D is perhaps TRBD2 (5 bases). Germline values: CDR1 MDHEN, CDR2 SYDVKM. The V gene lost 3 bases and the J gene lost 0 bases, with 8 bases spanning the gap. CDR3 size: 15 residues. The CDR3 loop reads CASSLRVPNTGELFF. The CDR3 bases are TGTGCCAGCAGTTTGCGGGTTCCGAACACCGGGGAGCTGTTTTTT.

DNA of the CDR3: TGTGCCAGCAGCTTAGAACTAGCGGGGGGGATCTACGAGCAGTACTTC. Amino acids: CASSLELAGGIYEQYF. This sequence joins TRBV7-2 and TRBJ2-7; the match to TRBD2 covers 13 bases. The ends lost 1 base at V and 3 bases at J; junction bases unmatched: 3. CDR1 is SGHTA, CDR2 FQGNSA, per germline. The CDR3 covers 16 residues.

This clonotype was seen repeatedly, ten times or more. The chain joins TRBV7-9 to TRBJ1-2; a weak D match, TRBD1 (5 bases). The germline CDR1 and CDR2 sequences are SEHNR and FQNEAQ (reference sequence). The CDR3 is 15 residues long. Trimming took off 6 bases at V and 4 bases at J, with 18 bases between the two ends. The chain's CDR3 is CASRSPGPSIYGYTF. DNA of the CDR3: TGTGCCAGCAGGAGTCCGGGACCGTCGATCTATGGCTACACCTTC.

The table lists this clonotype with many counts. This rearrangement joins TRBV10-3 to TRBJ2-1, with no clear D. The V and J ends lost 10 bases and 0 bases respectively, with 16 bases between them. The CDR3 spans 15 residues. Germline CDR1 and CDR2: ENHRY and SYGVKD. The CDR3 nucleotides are TGTGCCACGGTCTACGAACCCAGCTCCTACAATGAGCAGTTCTTC. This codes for CATVYEPSSYNEQFF.

In nucleotides, the CDR3 is TGTGCCAGCAGCTTTAGACAGGGGTTAGACGAGCAGTACTTC. This translates into CASSFRQGLDEQYF. V and J are TRBV7-9 and TRBJ2-7, with 8 bases that match TRBD1. The length of the CDR3 is 14 residues. Germline V CDR1 and CDR2: SEHNR, FQNEAQ (reference sequence). Trimming cost V 3 bases and J 5 bases; bases outside gene matches: 6.

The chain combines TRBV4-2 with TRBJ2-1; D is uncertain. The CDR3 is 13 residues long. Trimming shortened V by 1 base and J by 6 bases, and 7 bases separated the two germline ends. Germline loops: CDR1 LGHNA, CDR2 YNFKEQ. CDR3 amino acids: CASSQGVPNEQFF. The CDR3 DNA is TGTGCCAGCAGCCAAGGAGTCCCCAATGAGCAGTTCTTC.

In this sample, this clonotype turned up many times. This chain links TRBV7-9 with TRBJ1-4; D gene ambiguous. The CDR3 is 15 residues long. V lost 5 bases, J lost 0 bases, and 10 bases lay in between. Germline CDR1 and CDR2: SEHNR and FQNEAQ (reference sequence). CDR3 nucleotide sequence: TGTGCCAGCAGCATTAGTCCGTCAACTAATGAAAAACTGTTTTTT. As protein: CASSISPSTNEKLFF.

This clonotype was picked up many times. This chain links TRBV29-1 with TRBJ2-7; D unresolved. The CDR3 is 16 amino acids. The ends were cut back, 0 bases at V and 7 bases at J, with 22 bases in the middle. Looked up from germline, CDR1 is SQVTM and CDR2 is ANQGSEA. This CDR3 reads CSVEDQLTGTNREQYF. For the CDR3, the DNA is TGCAGCGTTGAAGATCAACTAACGGGTACGAATAGGGAGCAGTACTTC.

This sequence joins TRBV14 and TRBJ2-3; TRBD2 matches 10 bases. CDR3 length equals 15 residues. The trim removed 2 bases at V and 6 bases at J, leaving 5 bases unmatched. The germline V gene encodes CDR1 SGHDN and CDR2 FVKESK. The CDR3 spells CASSQSGGAVDTQYF. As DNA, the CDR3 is TGTGCCAGCAGCCAAAGCGGGGGGGCGGTGGATACGCAGTATTTT.

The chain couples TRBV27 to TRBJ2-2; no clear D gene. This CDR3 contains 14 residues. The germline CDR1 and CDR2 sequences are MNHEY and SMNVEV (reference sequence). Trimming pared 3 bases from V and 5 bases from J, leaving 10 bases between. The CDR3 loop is CASSFYNGTGELFF. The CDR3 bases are TGTGCCAGCAGTTTTTATAACGGAACCGGGGAGCTGTTTTTT.

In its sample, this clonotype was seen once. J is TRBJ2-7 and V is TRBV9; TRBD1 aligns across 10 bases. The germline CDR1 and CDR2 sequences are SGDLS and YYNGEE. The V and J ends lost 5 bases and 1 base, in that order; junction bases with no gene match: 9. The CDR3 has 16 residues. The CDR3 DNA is TGTGCCAGCAGTCAGGGTACGGGACAGGGGTCCTACGAGCAGTACTTC. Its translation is CASSQGTGQGSYEQYF.

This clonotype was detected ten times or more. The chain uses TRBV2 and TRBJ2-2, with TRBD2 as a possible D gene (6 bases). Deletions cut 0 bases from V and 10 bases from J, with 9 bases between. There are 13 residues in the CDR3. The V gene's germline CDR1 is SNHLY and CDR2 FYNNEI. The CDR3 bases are TGTGCCAGCAGTGAAGCCTCGGGGGAGGAGCTGTTTTTT. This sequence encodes CASSEASGEELFF.

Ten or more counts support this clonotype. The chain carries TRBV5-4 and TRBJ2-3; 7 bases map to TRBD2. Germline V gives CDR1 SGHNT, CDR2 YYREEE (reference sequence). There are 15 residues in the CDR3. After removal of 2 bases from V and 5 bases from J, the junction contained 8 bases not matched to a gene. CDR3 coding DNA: TGTGCCAGCAGCTTCAAGGGGAGGGTCAGAGATACGCAGTATTTT. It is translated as CASSFKGRVRDTQYF.

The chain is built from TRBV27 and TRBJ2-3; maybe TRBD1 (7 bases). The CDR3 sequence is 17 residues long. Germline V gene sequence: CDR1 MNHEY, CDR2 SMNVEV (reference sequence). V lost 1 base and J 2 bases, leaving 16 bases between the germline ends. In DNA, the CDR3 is TGTGCCAGCAGTTTATTAGGAAGACAGGGACTCACAGATACGCAGTATTTT. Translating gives CASSLLGRQGLTDTQYF.

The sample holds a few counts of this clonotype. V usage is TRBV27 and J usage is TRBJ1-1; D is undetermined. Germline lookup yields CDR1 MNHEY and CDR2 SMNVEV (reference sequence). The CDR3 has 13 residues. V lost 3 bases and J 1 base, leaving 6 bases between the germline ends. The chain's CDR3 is CASSFFWNTEAFF. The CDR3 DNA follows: TGTGCCAGCAGTTTTTTCTGGAACACTGAAGCTTTCTTT.